Below, one TCR beta chain is given with its context. No antigen is known for it. The authors divided CD4+ cells into CD45RA+ naive and CD45RA-negative memory subsets. The data belong to a study of shared clonotypes between healthy human individuals. TCRdb keeps only in-frame clones here, not all; method: immunoSEQ multiplex PCR. This sample yields millions of clones, of which 85% to 95% are seen a single time; 0.39% belongs to the top ten. Study results and limitations: Several donors showed sharing of around 5% of naive CD4 clonotypes.

The sequenced material came from naive CD4+ T cells from PBMCs. As for subset: CD45RA+ positively selected. The sequence was collected from a man between 18 and 35 years old in good health. Some clones in this sample may be carry-over from other donors' samples.

This chain's CDR3 is CASSQLGLADSYNEQFF. The DNA for the CDR3 is TGTGCCAGCAGCCAATTGGGCCTAGCGGACTCCTACAATGAGCAGTTCTTC. This chain uses TRBV16 with TRBJ2-1; 7 nucleotides align to TRBD2. Losses at the gene ends were 1 base for V and 0 bases for J; bases not matched to a gene: 6. There are 17 residues in the CDR3. The germline CDR1 and CDR2 sequences are KGHSY and FQNENV.